There are a few counts of the clone carrying this TCR beta chain. Its antigen is unknown. MiXCR, run by TCRdb on the 5' RACE reads, gives a single entry per CDR3 protein. The sample lists roughly 720,000 distinct CDR3 sequences; over 15% were seen once. The sample comes from a study of identical twins. General study results and limits: Abundant beta clonotypes from cord blood bore fewer insertions; memory repertoires lacked this pattern.

This CDR3 contains 16 residues. Trimming removed 2 bases at V and 0 bases at J, with 12 bases between. Germline V gene sequence: CDR1 SGDLS, CDR2 YYNGEE. These data were also filed under a second study, of T cells expressing NK-cell markers. That paper adds: Source material for TCR beta repertoires consisted of sorted CD3+CD56+NKG2C+, CD3+CD56+NKG2C- and CD3+CD56-NKG2C+ T cells. The eight sequenced donors comprised seven who were HCMV-seropositive and one who was seronegative. The study found these clonotypes also leading the CD3+CD56-NKG2C+ fraction in a few donors.

This chain uses TRBV9 with TRBJ2-1; TRBD2 is a possible D gene (5 bases). Input material: PBMCs. The clonotype comes from a woman under 30 in good health. This CDR3 reads CASSVGRVSSYNEQFF. For the CDR3, the DNA is TGTGCCAGCAGCGTCGGGCGGGTAAGCTCCTACAATGAGCAGTTCTTC.